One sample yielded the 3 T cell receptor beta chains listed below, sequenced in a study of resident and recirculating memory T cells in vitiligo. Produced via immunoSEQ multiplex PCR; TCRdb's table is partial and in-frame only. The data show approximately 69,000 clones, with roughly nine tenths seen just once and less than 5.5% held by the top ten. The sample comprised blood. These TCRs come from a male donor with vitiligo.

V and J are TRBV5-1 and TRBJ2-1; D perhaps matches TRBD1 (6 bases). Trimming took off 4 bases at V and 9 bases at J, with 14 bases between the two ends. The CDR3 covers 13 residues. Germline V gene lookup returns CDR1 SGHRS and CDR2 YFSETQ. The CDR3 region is CASSAGTRSEQFF. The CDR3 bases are TGCGCCAGCAGCGCCGGGACACGTAGTGAGCAGTTCTTC.

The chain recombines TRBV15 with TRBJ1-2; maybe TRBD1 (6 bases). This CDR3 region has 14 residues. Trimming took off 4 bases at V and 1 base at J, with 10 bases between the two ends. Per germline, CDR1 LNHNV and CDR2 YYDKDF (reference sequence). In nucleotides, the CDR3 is TGTGCCACCAGCACACTACAGGGTAACTATGGCTACACCTTC. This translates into CATSTLQGNYGYTF.

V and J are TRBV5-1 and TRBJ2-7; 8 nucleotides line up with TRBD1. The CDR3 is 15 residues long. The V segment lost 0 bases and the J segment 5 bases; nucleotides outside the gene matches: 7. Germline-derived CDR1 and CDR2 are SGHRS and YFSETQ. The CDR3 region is CASSLAQGALDEQYF. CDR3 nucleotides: TGCGCCAGCAGCTTGGCCCAGGGGGCGCTGGACGAGCAGTACTTC.